The 9 T cell receptor beta chains listed next were all sequenced from one sample in a study of somatic mutations in cytotoxic T cells in rheumatoid arthritis. Clones were sequenced by immunoSEQ multiplex PCR, and TCRdb holds only the in-frame ones, with some missing. The sample includes about 14,000 clones, 77% of them seen just once. The sample was CD8+ T cells sorted from blood. These receptors all stem from an adult with rheumatoid arthritis.

CDR3 coding DNA: TGTGCCAGCAGTGAAGCAGGGGGATACACCGGGGAGCTGTTTTTT. It translates to CASSEAGGYTGELFF. This sequence joins TRBV6-4 and TRBJ2-2, with 7 bases that match TRBD1. With V trimmed by 3 bases and J by 3 bases, 4 bases remained unmatched. Germline V gene data show CDR1 as MRHNA and CDR2 as SNTAGT. The CDR3 covers 15 residues.

This clone was recorded a few times. The chain is built from TRBV27 and TRBJ1-1, with unresolved D. CDR1 MNHEY and CDR2 SMNVEV come from the germline V gene (reference sequence). The CDR3 contains 14 residues. Trimming stripped 4 bases from V and 4 bases from J, with 13 bases between. The DNA of the CDR3 is TGTGCCAGCAGTTGGCTAGGGTCGGCCACTGAAGCTTTCTTT. Amino acid sequence: CASSWLGSATEAFF.

V and J are TRBV5-1 and TRBJ1-4; D is perhaps TRBD1 (5 bases). This CDR3 comprises 14 residues. Germline V gene data show CDR1 as SGHRS and CDR2 as YFSETQ. Between the trimmed V and J ends, which lost 4 bases and 5 bases, there was a span of 12 bases. The CDR3 nucleotides read TGCGCCAGCAGCCCGGTGGGGGAGAATGAAAAACTGTTTTTT. This encodes CASSPVGENEKLFF.

This sequence joins TRBV6-5 and TRBJ2-5, with 8 bases matching TRBD2. Per germline, CDR1 MNHEY and CDR2 SVGAGI. The V and J ends lost 0 bases and 5 bases, in that order; junction bases with no gene match: 8. The CDR3 has 16 residues. CDR3 DNA: TGTGCCAGCAGTTACTCGGGAGTTAGCGGGGAGGAGACCCAGTACTTC. Translation: CASSYSGVSGEETQYF.

The CDR3 spells CASSFGGGAVDTQYF. The DNA for the CDR3 is TGTGCCAGCAGTTTTGGCGGGGGGGCGGTAGATACGCAGTATTTT. This rearrangement joins TRBV27 to TRBJ2-3; 9 nucleotides match TRBD2. The J segment lost 5 bases and the V segment lost 3 bases, leaving 6 bases of the junction unmatched. CDR3 length equals 15 residues. Germline V gene data show CDR1 as MNHEY and CDR2 as SMNVEV (reference sequence).

V gene TRBV5-6 combines with J gene TRBJ2-3; D possibly corresponds to TRBD2 (5 bases). CDR3 size: 15 residues. V dropped 3 bases and J dropped 1 base, with 12 bases sitting between them. From germline, CDR1 is SGHDT and CDR2 YYEEEE. The CDR3 sequence is CASSSGWGGTDTQYF. In DNA, the CDR3 is TGTGCCAGCAGCTCGGGGTGGGGAGGCACAGATACGCAGTATTTT.

The rearrangement uses TRBV15 and TRBJ2-3; 12 nucleotides agree with TRBD2. The CDR3 extends over 21 amino acids. Germline CDR1 LNHNV, CDR2 YYDKDF (reference sequence). The J segment lost 2 bases and the V segment lost 1 base, leaving 16 bases of the junction unmatched. The CDR3 DNA is TGTGCCACCAGCAGAGGACTAGCGGGGGCCAGATCACCATCACCCACAGATACGCAGTATTTT. It translates to CATSRGLAGARSPSPTDTQYF.

This clone was observed a few times. This sequence joins TRBV5-1 and TRBJ1-2, with no clear D. The CDR3 loop spans 15 amino acids. Germline loops: CDR1 SGHRS, CDR2 YFSETQ. Trimming removed 4 bases at V and 8 bases at J, with 21 bases between. CDR3 coding DNA: TGCGCCAGCAGCACAAATCACGGGCCGATGGAAGGCTACACCTTC. It specifies CASSTNHGPMEGYTF.

The J gene is TRBJ1-5, the V gene TRBV19; D is unresolved. The CDR3 is made up of 15 amino acids. The germline CDR1 and CDR2 sequences are LNHDA and SQIVND (reference sequence). The V gene lost 7 bases and the J gene lost 3 bases, with 16 bases spanning the gap. CDR3 loop: CASNLQWAVNQPQHF. CDR3 nucleotides: TGTGCCAGTAACCTGCAGTGGGCGGTCAATCAGCCCCAGCATTTT.